This T cell receptor (beta chain) was sequenced during a study of lymphopenia after photon versus proton radiotherapy (dated by TCRdb to between 2018 and 2021). In terms of the full investigation: In patients with gastrointestinal tumors who developed high-grade lymphopenia, the study compared the immunological effects of photon radiation therapy with those of proton radiation therapy. The cohort included approximately 22 patients with gastrointestinal tumors who developed lymphopenia after receiving either photon or proton therapy. The goal of the study was to describe how the two radiation modalities differ in their effects on the immune system. Points the paper makes about the study in general: Relative stability during treatment was observed in proton-treated patients, whereas loss of naive T cells and TCR diversity and gain of effector/memory populations were observed in photon-treated patients. The survival association was assessed only in patients who died, and better survival with proton therapy was presented by the authors as a possibility rather than a demonstrated result. Across the cohort, among patients who died, a greater drop in TCR diversity after the nadir was inversely correlated with overall survival time. After the lymphocyte count nadir, oligoclonal expansion, especially of CD8+ Temra cells, was observed in photon-treated repertoires, and the drop in diversity was driven by this expansion.

Taken from cysteine to phenylalanine, the CDR3 has 16 residues. Only the CDR3 DNA is retained, 48 bases long and in frame from the first base. Looking up the germline V gene (reference sequence) yields CDR1 MNHEY and CDR2 SMNVEV. Relative to germline, V is 5 bases shorter and J is 5 bases shorter, with 18 bases between their ends. Library prep was done by the immunoSEQ multiplex PCR assay. Deep sequencing of rearranged TCR beta loci, alongside multiparametric flow cytometry, was used to profile T cell repertoires. Here the immuneACCESS table is served through TCRdb, limited to in-frame sequences with V and J called. Missing clones are a known gap in these copies; in checked studies unresolved V genes cover under half, and the rest lacks a known reason. The sample data list about 70,000 clones, and around 87% of these were observed just once. 10% to 11% of the sample goes to the ten largest clones.

In its sample, this clone comes out as medium-sized (0.01 to 0.1%). The antigen this receptor binds is unknown. No per-base quality is available; no much larger clone lies one base away. The sequences come from peripheral blood, collected from a patient treated with proton-based radiotherapy. This receptor chain uses TRBV27 and TRBJ2-2, with the D segment identity uncertain. The clonotype comes from a man older than 75 with esophageal cancer. DNA sequence: TGTGCCAGCAGTACCCCCCAGACAAGCCCTACCGGGGAGCTGTTTTTT. This translates into CASSTPQTSPTGELFF.